These 14 T cell receptor beta chains originate from one sample sequenced in a study of T cell repertoires in cytomegalovirus infection. TCRdb re-analysed the reads in MiXCR, keeping a single row per CDR3 protein. The table includes fewer than 1,000,000 distinct CDR3 sequences, under 40% detected once. What these receptors recognize is not known. This material consisted of cultured CD8+ T cells from PBMCs, taken from culture after CMV antigen stimulation. These TCRs come from a human donor in good health (CMV status not recorded). Some clones in this sample may be carry-over from other donors' samples.

This clonotype was seen only a few times. The chain uses TRBV12-3 or TRBV12-4 and TRBJ1-1; tentative D call: TRBD1 (6 bases). Trimming took 7 bases from V and 8 from J, leaving 11 bases between them. The CDR3 loop spans 11 amino acids. In DNA, the CDR3 is TGTGCCAGCACCCTGGGACAAGAAGCTTTCTTT. Residues: CASTLGQEAFF.

Only a few counts were recorded for this clonotype. CDR3: CASPIPPGINTGELFF. DNA for the CDR3: TGTGCCAGTCCGATTCCTCCAGGGATAAACACCGGGGAGCTGTTTTTT. V is TRBV7-2 and J is TRBJ2-2, with D perhaps matching TRBD1 (5 bases). CDR1 is SGHTA, CDR2 FQGNSA, per germline. The CDR3 covers 16 residues. V gave up 9 bases and J gave up 2 bases, with 19 bases separating them.

This sequence joins TRBV6-6 and TRBJ1-1; D is unclear. This CDR3 is 11 amino acids long. Trimming stripped 7 bases from V and 4 bases from J, with 7 bases between. Germline V gives CDR1 MNHNY, CDR2 SVGAGI (reference sequence). The CDR3 bases are TGTGCCAGCAAAAAAAGCACTGAAGCTTTCTTT. It specifies CASKKSTEAFF.

This clonotype was counted at least ten times. This chain uses TRBV7-6 with TRBJ2-7, with D possibly being TRBD2 (6 bases). CDR1 is SGHVS, CDR2 FNYEAQ, per germline. V lost 5 bases and J 3 bases, leaving 17 bases between the germline ends. The CDR3 spans 15 residues. CDR3 residues: CASSPSRERIYEQYF. CDR3 coding DNA: TGTGCCAGCAGCCCCTCCCGGGAGCGGATCTACGAGCAGTACTTC.

The chain couples TRBV29-1 to TRBJ2-1; 12 nucleotides line up with TRBD2. From germline, CDR1 is SQVTM and CDR2 ANQGSEA. The CDR3 sequence is 15 residues long. With V trimmed by 3 bases and J by 3 bases, 3 bases remained unmatched. CDR3 bases: TGCAGCGTTGAGGGACTAGCGGGCCACTACAATGAGCAGTTCTTC. Translating gives CSVEGLAGHYNEQFF.

This clonotype was observed at least ten times. The chain recombines TRBV7-2 with TRBJ1-1; D is ambiguous. Trimming removed 2 bases at V and 3 bases at J, with 7 bases between. Per germline, CDR1 SGHTA and CDR2 FQGNSA. This CDR3 spans 13 amino acids. This chain's CDR3 is CASSLSVYTEAFF. The DNA of the CDR3 is TGTGCCAGCAGCTTAAGTGTGTACACTGAAGCTTTCTTT.

The chain joins TRBV27 to TRBJ2-7; 11 positions agree with TRBD1. CDR1 and CDR2 (germline): MNHEY, SMNVEV (reference sequence). This CDR3 region has 15 residues. Trimming at V came to 6 bases and at J to 3 bases, leaving 7 bases not matched to a gene. CDR3 residues: CASSPGTGGYYEQYV. The DNA of the CDR3 is TGTGCCAGCAGCCCGGGGACAGGGGGATACTACGAGCAGTACGTC.

The CDR3 loop is CASSLMLREGFQNQPQHF. CDR3 bases: TGTGCCAGCAGTTTAATGCTTAGAGAAGGTTTCCAAAATCAGCCCCAGCATTTT. The V and J genes are TRBV12-3 or TRBV12-4 and TRBJ1-5; D is unclear. CDR3 length: 18 residues. Trimming removed 2 bases from V and 4 bases from J, with 21 bases in between.

The chain joins TRBV20-1 to TRBJ2-2; D not certain. Germline V lookup: CDR1 DFQATT, CDR2 SNEGSKA (reference sequence). The CDR3 sequence is 17 residues long. V shed 7 bases and J shed 2 bases, with 23 bases lying between them. The CDR3 nucleotides are TGCAGTGTTGTTCCCCCCCCGGAGATGGGAAACACCGGGGAGCTGTTTTTT. It specifies CSVVPPPEMGNTGELFF.

The gene calls are TRBV6-5 and TRBJ2-1, with 7 bases aligning to TRBD1. Germline trimming cut 7 bases from V and 6 bases from J; bases unmatched to any gene: 9. Germline CDR1 reads MNHEY; CDR2 reads SVGAGI. The CDR3 spans 14 residues. CDR3 DNA sequence: TGTGCCAGCACCACAGGGGCTCGGGGCAATGAGCAGTTCTTC. This translates into CASTTGARGNEQFF.

This clonotype was observed at least ten times. The chain carries TRBV7-6 and TRBJ1-1; possibly TRBD1 for D (5 bases). Trimming pared 1 base from V and 0 bases from J, leaving 12 bases between. From germline, CDR1 is SGHVS and CDR2 FNYEAQ. This CDR3 contains 16 residues. CDR3 protein: CASSLEIQTVNTEAFF. CDR3 coding DNA: TGTGCCAGCAGCTTAGAGATTCAGACAGTGAACACTGAAGCTTTCTTT.

This clonotype occurred once. The J gene is TRBJ2-7, the V gene TRBV5-6; TRBD1 aligns across 7 bases. This CDR3 is 15 amino acids long. The germline gives CDR1 SGHDT, CDR2 YYEEEE. With 4 bases clipped from V and 2 bases from J, the junction kept 9 bases outside the gene matches. The DNA for the CDR3 is TGTGCCAGCAGCCCAGTCACAGGGGTTCCCTACGAGCAGTACTTC. Protein product: CASSPVTGVPYEQYF. The full variable domain, in which reference TRBV5-6 and TRBJ2-7 provide the parts outside the CDR3, is DAGVTQSPTHLIKTRGQQVTLRCSPKSGHDTVSWYQQALGQGPQFIFQYYEEEERQRGNFPDRFSGHQFPNYSSELNVNALLLGDSALYLCASSPVTGVPYEQYFGPGTRLTVT.

This clonotype was seen many times. The chain links TRBV5-5 to TRBJ1-4, with a possible D match to TRBD1 (6 bases). This CDR3 region has 14 residues. V was shortened by 0 bases and J by 7 bases, with 10 bases between the two germline ends. Germline loops: CDR1 SGHKS, CDR2 YYEKEE (reference sequence). The CDR3 DNA reads TGTGCCAGCAGCTTGGACAGGGCGGGTGAAAAACTGTTTTTT. Amino acids: CASSLDRAGEKLFF.

The table lists this clonotype with many counts. This chain connects TRBV10-3 to TRBJ2-1; D is unresolved. Germline lookup yields CDR1 ENHRY and CDR2 SYGVKD. The V end lost 7 bases, the J end lost 0 bases, and 7 bases lay between the germline ends. This CDR3 spans 13 amino acids. The CDR3 sequence: CAIMSNSYNEQFF. The CDR3 DNA follows: TGTGCCATCATGAGTAACTCCTACAATGAGCAGTTCTTC.